This TCR beta chain was identified during a study of shared clonotypes between healthy human individuals. Naive CD4+ cells were CD45RA-selected; the remaining cells were memory. CDR1 is SGHRS and CDR2 is YFSETQ in the germline V gene. The junction had 6 bases not matched to a gene; V was cut back by 0 bases and J by 11 bases. The CDR3 is 13 amino acids. The assay was immunoSEQ multiplex PCR, and TCRdb's table has in-frame clones only and misses some. Among more than 2 million clones listed, approximately 96% were seen once. The sequence was obtained from a man aged 18-30 years in good health. What was sequenced was naive CD4+ T cells sorted from blood. Described subset: CD45RA+ positively selected. J is TRBJ1-1 and V is TRBV5-1, with TRBD1 matching 8 bases. The CDR3 DNA sequence: TGCGCCAGCAGCTTGGGCGGACAGGGAAGGGCTTTCTTT. Amino acid sequence: CASSLGGQGRAFF.